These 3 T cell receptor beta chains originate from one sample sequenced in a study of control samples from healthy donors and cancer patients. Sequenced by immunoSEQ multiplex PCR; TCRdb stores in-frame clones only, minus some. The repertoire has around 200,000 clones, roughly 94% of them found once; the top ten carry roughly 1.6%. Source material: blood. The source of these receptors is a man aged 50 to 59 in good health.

The CDR3: CASSIGGIRDNEQFF. DNA of the CDR3: TGTGCCAGTAGTATAGGTGGGATCCGTGACAATGAGCAGTTCTTC. V gene TRBV19 combines with J gene TRBJ2-1; D not resolved. Germline loops: CDR1 LNHDA, CDR2 SQIVND (reference sequence). The CDR3 is 15 amino acids. V gave up 1 base and J gave up 5 bases, with 12 bases separating them.

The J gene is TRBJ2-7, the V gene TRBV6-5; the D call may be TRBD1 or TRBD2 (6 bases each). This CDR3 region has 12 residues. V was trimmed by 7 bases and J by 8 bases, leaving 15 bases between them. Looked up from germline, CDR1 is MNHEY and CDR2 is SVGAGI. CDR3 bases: TGTGCCAGCACTCCCGTGGGGGGCCAGCAGTACTTC. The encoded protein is CASTPVGGQQYF.

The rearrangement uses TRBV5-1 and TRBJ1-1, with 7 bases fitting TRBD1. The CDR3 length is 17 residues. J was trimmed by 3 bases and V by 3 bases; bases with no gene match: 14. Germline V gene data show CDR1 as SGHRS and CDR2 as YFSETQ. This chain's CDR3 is CASSSGEGANIYTEAFF. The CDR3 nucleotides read TGCGCCAGCAGCTCTGGCGAGGGGGCAAATATTTACACTGAAGCTTTCTTT.